Shown below are 8 T cell receptor beta chains from a single sample sequenced in a study of blood T cell repertoires in COVID-19. Some clones are missing from TCRdb's copy, which holds only in-frame ones; the method was immunoSEQ multiplex PCR. The sample shows 200,000 to 300,000 clones, roughly 83% of them seen only once. The sequencing sample was made of peripheral blood. These receptors came from a man in his forties with acute or convalescent COVID-19.

As DNA, the CDR3 is TGCGCCAGCAGTCCCAGGGGGGGGACAGGGGGCGTTAGGTATGGCTACACCTTC. As protein: CASSPRGGTGGVRYGYTF. The chain is built from TRBV10-1 and TRBJ1-2; 12 bases align to TRBD1. The germline gives CDR1 WNHNN, CDR2 SYGVQD (reference sequence). The CDR3 loop spans 18 amino acids. The junction had 15 bases not matched to a gene; V was cut back by 5 bases and J by 5 bases.

The chain recombines TRBV9 with TRBJ2-3; tentatively, D is TRBD2 (5 bases). The CDR3 runs 16 residues. CDR1 SGDLS and CDR2 YYNGEE come from the germline V gene. V lost 4 bases and J lost 0, with 15 bases in between. CDR3 loop: CASSPRGRRSTDTQYF. Here the CDR3 DNA reads TGTGCCAGCAGCCCGAGAGGGCGACGAAGCACAGATACGCAGTATTTT.

The chain combines TRBV18 with TRBJ2-5, with TRBD1 as a possible D gene (6 bases). This CDR3 region has 14 residues. The V and J ends lost 2 bases and 1 base respectively, with 8 bases between them. CDR1 and CDR2 from the germline V gene are KGHSH and LQKENI. CDR3 sequence: CASSPLQGQETQYF. The CDR3 DNA follows: TGTGCCAGCTCACCATTACAGGGCCAAGAGACCCAGTACTTC.

V usage is TRBV6-6 and J usage is TRBJ1-5; D gene unclear. The germline V and J ends were trimmed by 2 bases and 7 bases, with 18 bases remaining between them. The CDR3 extends over 16 amino acids. Per the germline V gene, CDR1 is MNHNY and CDR2 is SVGAGI (reference sequence). The CDR3 bases are TGTGCCAGCAGTTACCCGAACACGGGGAAAGGGCAGCCCCAGCATTTT. Its translation: CASSYPNTGKGQPQHF.

The CDR3: CASSLGLTLGEQFF. CDR3 nucleotide sequence: TGCGCCAGCAGCTTGGGACTAACCTTAGGGGAGCAGTTCTTC. This sequence joins TRBV5-1 and TRBJ2-1; D may be TRBD2 (5 bases). Germline CDR1 is SGHRS and CDR2 is YFSETQ. V was clipped by 0 bases and J by 10 bases, with 14 bases between them. The CDR3 extends over 14 amino acids.

This clone was recorded a few times. The V gene is TRBV7-9, the J gene TRBJ2-1; 10 bases fit TRBD2. The CDR3 length is 15 residues. Looked up from germline, CDR1 is SEHNR and CDR2 is FQNEAQ (reference sequence). With V trimmed by 4 bases and J by 12 bases, 12 bases remained unmatched. CDR3 in amino acids: CASSSTSGTRSGQFF. DNA of the CDR3: TGTGCCAGCAGCTCCACTAGCGGGACCAGAAGTGGGCAGTTCTTC.

The chain links TRBV30 to TRBJ2-2; D is perhaps TRBD1 (6 bases). CDR1 GTSNPN and CDR2 SVGIG come from the germline V gene (reference sequence). V lost 4 bases and J lost 4, with 13 bases in between. This CDR3 has 14 residues. The CDR3 reads CAWISGASTGELFF. In nucleotides, the CDR3 is TGTGCCTGGATTTCAGGGGCCAGCACCGGGGAGCTGTTTTTT.

This clone was found once. CDR3 coding DNA: TGTGCCAGCAGTGAAAATCACTCCTACGAGCAGTACTTC. Its protein is CASSENHSYEQYF. The chain combines TRBV6-1 with TRBJ2-7; D is uncertain. Trimming removed 2 bases at V and 0 bases at J, with 5 bases between. The CDR3 covers 13 residues. CDR1 MNHNS and CDR2 SASEGT come from the germline V gene.